This TCR beta chain was recovered during a study of blood T cell repertoires in COVID-19 (TCRdb year 2020). Regarding the research as a whole: Samples from collaborators originated in the United States, Italy and Spain and spanned both the acute and convalescent phases of COVID-19. The material from the prospective study consisted of cDNA or gDNA derived from T cells, B-cell-depleted T cells, or PBMCs. Deeply sampled blood TCRbeta repertoires from subjects exposed to, actively infected with, or recovered from COVID-19 were included in the dataset. A freely available public database, intended as a resource for researchers studying the immune response to SARS-CoV-2, is where the repertoires were released. Samples were obtained from the ongoing ImmuneRACE study (first 160 participants) and from 1,254 subjects provided by 6 global collaborators. A de-identified subject ID, COVID-19 status, age in years and sex were almost always included in the sample metadata. HLA class I and class II types, where available, came from metadata supplied by the sample provider rather than from assay-based typing.

The investigation overall reported the following: The quantity of clinical and demographic metadata differed by source and by participant and was supplied without curation.

In the germline V gene (reference sequence), CDR1 corresponds to SGHNT and CDR2 to YYREEE. Between the V and J ends, shortened by 0 bases and 7 bases respectively, the junction contains 13 bases. The CDR3 starts with the cysteine, ends with the phenylalanine, and has 14 residues. Just the 42-base CDR3 DNA is kept, in frame starting at base 1. In the case of this clone: No antigen is known for it. No much larger clone is present one base from it, and per-base qualities are unavailable.

TCRbeta CDR3 regions were amplified from genomic DNA using the immunoSEQ Assay, a bias-controlled multiplex PCR. Per the original workflow: Within the assay, amplification of reference gene primers was used to estimate how many nucleated cells each sample contained. Sequence reads were collapsed and filtered to measure the absolute abundance of every unique TCRbeta CDR3 rearrangement. For each sample, productive Simpson clonality was calculated by taking the square root of Simpson's diversity index across productive rearrangements. In its TCRdb copy, this immuneACCESS table keeps in-frame sequences only and misses some clones. Where compared with another copy, unresolved V genes explain less than half of these, and the others have no known cause. V and J calls and clone size come straight from that table; D and trimming were deduced from the DNA. Present in this sample are 230,000 or so clones, roughly 79% of which were seen just once. Around 7.5% of the sample lies in the top ten.

One collaborating source in Seattle enrolled patients while the patients were actively infected and followed the patients over time throughout the course of disease. Each collaborating institution followed its own protocols to collect whole blood in K2EDTA tubes. For TCRbeta analysis, collaborators shipped samples in one of three forms: frozen whole blood, isolated PBMCs, or DNA extracted from either of those sample types. Recombination linked TRBV5-4 to TRBJ1-1, with no D gene named confidently. The sample comprised peripheral blood. The sequence came from a woman at least 80 years old with COVID-19, enrolled during active disease. The nucleotides read TGTGCCAGCAGCTTGGGACGGGATAGGAGTGAAGCTTTCTTT. Its translation is CASSLGRDRSEAFF.